Here is one TCR beta chain with its context. The protocol was immunoSEQ multiplex PCR, while the TCRdb copy is restricted to in-frame clones and leaves out a portion. The sample has 15,000 to 20,000 clones, roughly 84% seen once. The data were taken from a study of technical replicates of blood from a handful of donors. Trimming pared 7 bases from V and 2 bases from J, leaving 4 bases between. Per germline, CDR1 DFQATT and CDR2 SNEGSKA (reference sequence). This CDR3 contains 10 residues. The sequencing input was PBMCs. The receptor was isolated from a human donor in good health. The rearrangement joins TRBV20-1 to TRBJ2-3, with D unresolved. DNA of the CDR3: TGCAGTGTCGTCACAGATACGCAGTATTTT. Translation: CSVVTDTQYF.